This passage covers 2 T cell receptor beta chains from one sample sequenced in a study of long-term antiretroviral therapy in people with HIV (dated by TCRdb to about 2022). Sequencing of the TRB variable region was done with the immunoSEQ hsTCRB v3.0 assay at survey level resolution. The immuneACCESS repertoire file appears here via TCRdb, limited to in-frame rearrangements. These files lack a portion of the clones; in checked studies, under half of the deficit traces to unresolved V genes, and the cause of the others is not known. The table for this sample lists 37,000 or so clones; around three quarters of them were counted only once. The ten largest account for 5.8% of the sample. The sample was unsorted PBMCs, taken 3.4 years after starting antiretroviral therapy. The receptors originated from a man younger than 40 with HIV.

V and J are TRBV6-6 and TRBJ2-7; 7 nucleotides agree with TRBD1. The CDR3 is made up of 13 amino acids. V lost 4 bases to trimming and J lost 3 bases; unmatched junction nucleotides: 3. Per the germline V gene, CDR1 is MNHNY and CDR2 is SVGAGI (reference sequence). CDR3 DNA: TGTGCCAGCAGTTCGGGACAGAACTACGAGCAGTACTTC. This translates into CASSSGQNYEQYF.

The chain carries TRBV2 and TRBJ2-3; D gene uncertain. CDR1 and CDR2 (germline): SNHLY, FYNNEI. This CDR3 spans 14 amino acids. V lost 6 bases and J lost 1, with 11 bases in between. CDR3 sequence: CASSGRAGTDTQYF. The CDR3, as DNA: TGTGCCAGCAGCGGCAGAGCTGGCACAGATACGCAGTATTTT.